The clone carrying this T cell receptor beta chain was seen ten or more times. This specimen comes from a study of identical twins. In TCRdb, the 5' RACE reads were re-called with MiXCR into one record per CDR3 protein. The sample includes some 96,000 distinct CDR3 sequences, just under 6% of them seen just once. The CDR3 extends over 15 amino acids. The V gene lost 4 bases and the J gene lost 1 base, with 14 bases spanning the gap. From germline, CDR1 is SGHRS and CDR2 YFSETQ. This sequence was found in a woman aged 50 to 65 in good health. The chain uses TRBV5-1 and TRBJ1-1; D not certain. The specimen was memory T cells sorted from blood. The CDR3 DNA sequence: TGCGCCAGCAGCCTTTGGTCGGGGTCGAACACTGAAGCTTTCTTT. Residues: CASSLWSGSNTEAFF.